The sequence of this TCR beta chain was determined in a study of shared clonotypes between healthy human individuals. V lost 4 bases and J lost 1; bases outside the gene matches: 6. The germline CDR1 and CDR2 sequences are SQVTM and ANQGSEA. CDR3 length: 14 amino acids. Sequenced by immunoSEQ multiplex PCR; TCRdb stores in-frame clones only, minus some. This sample yields approximately 740,000 clones, of which roughly 70% are seen a single time; about 1.7% belongs to the top ten. V gene TRBV29-1 combines with J gene TRBJ2-5, with 7 positions matching TRBD2. Sample: memory CD4+ T cells sorted from blood. Subset reported: CD45RA-negative fraction. The receptor comes from a woman younger than 45 in good health. The CDR3 sequence: CSVGSSGSQETQYF. The CDR3 nucleotides are TGCAGCGTTGGGAGTAGCGGGTCCCAAGAGACCCAGTACTTC.